This passage covers 24 T cell receptor beta chains from one sample sequenced in a study of T-cell memory formation after mild COVID-19. MiXCR, applied by TCRdb to the 5' RACE reads, yields one record per CDR3 protein. The sample holds over 120,000 distinct CDR3 sequences, about 6% seen once. The sample consisted of PBMCs or a T cell subset sorted from them (not recorded which). Every receptor here comes from an adult woman who had mild COVID-19 (a few samples of this study predate the infection). Cell type and time point are not known.

This clonotype occurred many times. The CDR3 region has the DNA TGTGCCAGCAGTACAGGGGGCGGGGTAGGCACTGAAGCTTTCTTT. It is translated as CASSTGGGVGTEAFF. The V gene is TRBV12-3 or TRBV12-4, the J gene TRBJ1-1, with 9 nucleotides matching TRBD1. The V gene end was trimmed by 5 bases and the J gene end by 4 bases; junction bases not matched to a gene: 8. This CDR3 spans 15 amino acids.

This clonotype was recorded many times. The J gene is TRBJ2-2, the V gene TRBV25-1; 9 nucleotides match TRBD1. Germline V gene lookup returns CDR1 MGHDK and CDR2 SYGVNS. V lost 1 base and J lost 3; bases outside the gene matches: 3. This CDR3 comprises 16 residues. Here the CDR3 DNA reads TGTGCCAGCAGTGAATTTGGGACAGGGCACACCGGGGAGCTGTTTTTT. This codes for CASSEFGTGHTGELFF.

This clonotype appeared a few times. V and J are TRBV12-3 or TRBV12-4 and TRBJ1-3; D gene uncertain. The CDR3 totals 12 residues. The ends were cut back, 5 bases at V and 2 bases at J, with 4 bases in the middle. The chain's CDR3 is CASSGPGNTIYF. The CDR3 DNA reads TGTGCCAGCAGTGGTCCTGGAAACACCATATATTTT.

At least ten counts were recorded for this clonotype. The chain is built from TRBV10-3 and TRBJ2-1, with TRBD2 matching over 8 bases. Germline V gives CDR1 ENHRY, CDR2 SYGVKD. The V segment lost 10 bases and the J segment 4 bases; nucleotides outside the gene matches: 12. This CDR3 is built from 15 residues. CDR3 in amino acids: CATRDVAGSYNEQFF. The CDR3 DNA reads TGTGCCACAAGGGACGTAGCGGGGTCGTACAATGAGCAGTTCTTC.

The sample holds a few counts of this clonotype. V is TRBV24-1 and J is TRBJ1-1; 7 bases agree with TRBD1. Trimming at V came to 4 bases and at J to 1 base, leaving 8 bases not matched to a gene. The V gene's germline CDR1 is KGHDR and CDR2 SFDVKD. CDR3 length: 16 amino acids. CDR3 DNA sequence: TGTGCCACCAGTGACGGGAGACAGGGCACGAACACTGAAGCTTTCTTT. The encoded protein is CATSDGRQGTNTEAFF.

This clonotype came up many times. The chain carries TRBV7-8 and TRBJ2-1; no firm D call. The CDR3 extends over 15 amino acids. Germline V gene data show CDR1 as SGHVS and CDR2 as FQNEAQ. Trimming cost V 1 base and J 2 bases, with 9 bases left between them. CDR3 nucleotide sequence: TGTGCCAGCAGCTTAGTCTTCACCCCCTACAATGAGCAGTTCTTC. Amino acid sequence: CASSLVFTPYNEQFF. Filled out from reference TRBV7-8 and TRBJ2-1, the complete variable domain reads GAGVSQSPRYKVAKRGQDVALRCDPISGHVSLFWYQQALGQGPEFLTYFQNEAQLDKSGLPSDRFFAERPEGSVSTLKIQRTQQEDSAVYLCASSLVFTPYNEQFFGPGTRLTVL.

This clonotype has only one observation. The rearrangement links TRBV20-1 to TRBJ2-6; 11 bases align to TRBD2. CDR1 is DFQATT and CDR2 is SNEGSKA in the germline V gene (reference sequence). J was trimmed by 1 base and V by 3 bases; bases with no gene match: 2. The CDR3 length is 16 residues. The CDR3 coding sequence is TGCAGTGCTAGCCTAGCGGGGGGATCTGGGGCCAACGTCCTGACTTTC. It specifies CSASLAGGSGANVLTF.

This clonotype showed up just a few times. The genes are TRBV5-5 and TRBJ1-2, with a weak D call TRBD1 (6 bases). Per the germline V gene, CDR1 is SGHKS and CDR2 is YYEKEE (reference sequence). The CDR3 totals 14 residues. The ends were cut back, 4 bases at V and 4 bases at J, with 14 bases in the middle. The CDR3 sequence: CASSNPTGAYGYTF. Here the CDR3 DNA reads TGTGCCAGCAGCAATCCGACAGGTGCCTATGGCTACACCTTC.

This clonotype has just a few counts. The chain joins TRBV7-6 to TRBJ1-4; no clear D. The CDR3 covers 18 residues. The V end was cut by 1 base, the J end by 2 bases, with 17 bases between. CDR1 is SGHVS and CDR2 is FNYEAQ in the germline V gene. The CDR3 here is CASSLVSRPSRTNEKLFF. CDR3 sequence (DNA): TGTGCCAGCAGCTTAGTAAGCAGGCCGTCCAGGACTAATGAAAAACTGTTTTTT.

This clonotype appeared a few times. The J gene is TRBJ1-2, the V gene TRBV20-1, with no clear D. Trimming took 0 bases from V and 4 from J, leaving 6 bases between them. CDR1 and CDR2 from the germline V gene are DFQATT and SNEGSKA (reference sequence). This CDR3 region has 12 residues. The CDR3 coding sequence is TGCAGTGCTAGAGACGGGAGCTATGGCTACACCTTC. Protein sequence: CSARDGSYGYTF.

The rearrangement joins TRBV12-3 or TRBV12-4 to TRBJ1-2; 7 bases agree with TRBD1. V shed 5 bases and J 5 bases; nucleotides not matched to a gene: 5. The CDR3 length is 13 residues. The CDR3 sequence: CASSIGQEYGYTF. In DNA form, the CDR3 reads TGTGCCAGCAGTATAGGACAGGAATATGGCTACACCTTC.

The chain has TRBV6-2 or TRBV6-3 and TRBJ2-2; D unresolved. The CDR3 extends over 14 amino acids. The V end was cut by 4 bases, the J end by 5 bases, with 11 bases between. The germline gives CDR1 MNHEY, CDR2 SVGEGT. As DNA, the CDR3 is TGTGCCAGCAGTTCAACCATCTATACCGGGGAGCTGTTTTTT. Protein sequence: CASSSTIYTGELFF.

This clonotype was seen at least ten times. The J gene is TRBJ2-7, the V gene TRBV7-9; D is ambiguous. The V and J ends lost 4 bases and 5 bases respectively, with 15 bases between them. This CDR3 contains 14 residues. In germline, CDR1 is SEHNR, CDR2 FQNEAQ (reference sequence). The CDR3 nucleotides are TGTGCCAGCAGCTCGGCCGGCAGTTATAACGAGCAGTACTTC. It yields the protein CASSSAGSYNEQYF.

CDR3 bases: TGCGCCAGCAGCCTCCTAGGACAGGGTGGCTCTGAAGCTTTCTTT. Residues: CASSLLGQGGSEAFF. J is TRBJ1-1 and V is TRBV5-1; TRBD1 matches at 8 bases. CDR3 length: 15 residues. J gave up 6 bases and V 4 bases, and 11 bases lay outside the gene matches. The germline V gene encodes CDR1 SGHRS and CDR2 YFSETQ.

In the case of this clonotype: A junction end diverges from the germline sequence, so it may reflect a read error. J is TRBJ2-2 and V is TRBV7-2, with D perhaps matching TRBD1 or TRBD2 (5 bases each). The CDR3 sequence is 14 residues long. From germline, CDR1 is SGHTA and CDR2 FQGNSA. CDR3 coding DNA: TGTGCCAGCAGGGGACGTCCTCCTGCCGGGGAGCTGTCTTTT. Translation: CASRGRPPAGELSF.

This clonotype was seen at least ten times. The chain is built from TRBV29-1 and TRBJ2-3; D gene uncertain. Trimming took off 0 bases at V and 2 bases at J, with 9 bases between the two ends. This CDR3 contains 14 residues. Germline loops: CDR1 SQVTM, CDR2 ANQGSEA. CDR3 protein: CSVEDQVATDTQYF. DNA of the CDR3: TGCAGCGTTGAAGATCAGGTGGCCACAGATACGCAGTATTTT.

This chain connects TRBV3-1 to TRBJ2-2, with TRBD2 matching 10 bases. Trimming removed 4 bases from V and 2 bases from J; junction bases left unmatched: 7. Germline values: CDR1 LGHDT, CDR2 YNNKEL (reference sequence). The CDR3 runs to 17 residues. CDR3 nucleotides: TGTGCCAGCAGCCCATATCTAGCGGGGGTCAACACCGGGGAGCTGTTTTTT. Translation gives CASSPYLAGVNTGELFF.

This clonotype was detected a few times. The gene calls are TRBV29-1 and TRBJ1-2; D perhaps matches TRBD1 (6 bases). This CDR3 has 12 residues. Germline-derived CDR1 and CDR2 are SQVTM and ANQGSEA. Trimming took 5 bases from V and 8 from J, leaving 15 bases between them. CDR3 protein: CSVHRAPFGYTF. The CDR3 DNA reads as TGCAGCGTTCACAGGGCGCCCTTCGGCTACACCTTC.

The gene calls are TRBV7-2 and TRBJ2-5, with 7 bases that match TRBD2. The CDR3 runs 11 residues. With 6 bases clipped from V and 5 bases from J, the junction kept 0 bases outside the gene matches. Germline CDR1 reads SGHTA; CDR2 reads FQGNSA. This CDR3 reads CASRGGETQYF. The CDR3 DNA sequence: TGTGCCAGCAGGGGGGGGGAGACCCAGTACTTC.

This clonotype was picked up many times. The chain couples TRBV4-2 to TRBJ1-1, with D perhaps TRBD1 (6 bases). Trimming removed 10 bases at V and 4 bases at J, with 19 bases between. CDR1 and CDR2 from the germline V gene are LGHNA and YNFKEQ. The CDR3 extends over 14 amino acids. The CDR3 DNA reads as TGTGCCACGCGAGACGCGGGCAGGGGCACTGAAGCTTTCTTT. Protein sequence: CATRDAGRGTEAFF.

In its sample, this clonotype was seen many times. J is TRBJ2-3 and V is TRBV20-1; the D gene is possibly TRBD1 (7 bases). Trimming shortened V by 6 bases and J by 4 bases, and 17 bases separated the two germline ends. This CDR3 comprises 14 residues. The germline gives CDR1 DFQATT, CDR2 SNEGSKA (reference sequence). The CDR3 loop is CSARQGGGADTQYF. The DNA for the CDR3 is TGCAGTGCCCGCCAGGGGGGCGGCGCAGATACGCAGTATTTT.

This clonotype is classed as medium-sized (0.01 to 0.1%). The genes are TRBV6-5 and TRBJ2-3; D uncertain. This CDR3 contains 11 residues. Germline values: CDR1 MNHEY, CDR2 SVGAGI. V was clipped by 5 bases and J by 6 bases, with 6 bases between them. As DNA, the CDR3 is TGTGCCAGCAGTGACTGGGATACGCAGTATTTT. Protein product: CASSDWDTQYF.

This chain links TRBV24-1 with TRBJ2-3; D ambiguous. Trimming stripped 4 bases from V and 2 bases from J, with 3 bases between. Germline V lookup: CDR1 KGHDR, CDR2 SFDVKD. CDR3 length equals 12 residues. The DNA of the CDR3 is TGTGCCACCAGTGAAGTCACAGATACGCAGTATTTT. It specifies CATSEVTDTQYF.

This clonotype was detected a few times. V usage is TRBV4-3 and J usage is TRBJ1-2, with D tentatively TRBD1 (5 bases). V was shortened by 1 base and J by 8 bases, with 14 bases between the two germline ends. This CDR3 comprises 14 residues. The germline gives CDR1 LGHNA, CDR2 YSLEER. The CDR3 bases are TGCGCCAGCAGCCAAGCGGCGGGGCTCGAGGGCTACACCTTC. It specifies CASSQAAGLEGYTF.